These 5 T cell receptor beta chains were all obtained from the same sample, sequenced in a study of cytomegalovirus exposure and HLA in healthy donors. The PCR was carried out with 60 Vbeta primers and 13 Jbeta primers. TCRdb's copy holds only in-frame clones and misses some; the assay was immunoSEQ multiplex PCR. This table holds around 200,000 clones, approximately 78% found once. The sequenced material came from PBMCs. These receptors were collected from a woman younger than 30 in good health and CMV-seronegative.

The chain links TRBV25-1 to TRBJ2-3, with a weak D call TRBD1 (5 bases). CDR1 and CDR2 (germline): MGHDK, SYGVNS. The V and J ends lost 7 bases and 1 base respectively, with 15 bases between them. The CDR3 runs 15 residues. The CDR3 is CASIRAAGGTDTQYF. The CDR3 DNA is TGTGCCAGCATCAGGGCCGCTGGGGGCACAGATACGCAGTATTTT.

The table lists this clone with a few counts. The CDR3 DNA reads as TGTGCCAGCTCACCCGGGGTGCAGGGGTACATTGAAGCTTTCTTT. Translation gives CASSPGVQGYIEAFF. V is TRBV18 and J is TRBJ1-1; D is possibly TRBD1 (6 bases). The CDR3 contains 15 residues. V lost 3 bases and J lost 7, with 18 bases in between. Germline V gene lookup returns CDR1 KGHSH and CDR2 LQKENI.

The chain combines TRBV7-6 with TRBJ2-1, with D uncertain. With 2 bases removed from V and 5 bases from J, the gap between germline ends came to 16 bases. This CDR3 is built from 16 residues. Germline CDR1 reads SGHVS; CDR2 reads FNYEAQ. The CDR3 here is CASSLIGPSLDNEQFF. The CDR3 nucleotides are TGTGCCAGCAGCTTAATTGGTCCCAGTCTCGACAATGAGCAGTTCTTC.

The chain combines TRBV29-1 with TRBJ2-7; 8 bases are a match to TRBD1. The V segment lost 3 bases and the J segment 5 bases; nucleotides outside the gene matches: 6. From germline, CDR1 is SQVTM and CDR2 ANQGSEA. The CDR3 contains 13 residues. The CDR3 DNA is TGCAGCGTTGATGGGCAGGGGGCCCACGAGCAGTACTTC. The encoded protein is CSVDGQGAHEQYF.

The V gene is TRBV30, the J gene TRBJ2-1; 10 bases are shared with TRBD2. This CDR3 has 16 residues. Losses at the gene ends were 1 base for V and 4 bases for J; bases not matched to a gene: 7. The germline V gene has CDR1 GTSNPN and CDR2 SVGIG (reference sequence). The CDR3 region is CAWSAETSGRYNEQFF. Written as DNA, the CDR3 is TGTGCCTGGAGTGCGGAGACTAGCGGGCGTTACAATGAGCAGTTCTTC.